One sample yielded the 29 T cell receptor beta chains listed below, sequenced in a study of T cell changes during pregnancy in multiple sclerosis. The table came from immunoSEQ multiplex PCR; TCRdb's copy has only in-frame clones and leaves some out. This sample yields around 68,000 clones, of which 91% are seen a single time; about 2.2% belongs to the top ten. Sequenced material: peripheral blood, taken in the third trimester of pregnancy. Receptors were obtained from a female donor in good health, enrolled as a control in a pregnancy study.

This sequence joins TRBV19 and TRBJ1-1; maybe TRBD1 (6 bases). The V gene's germline CDR1 is LNHDA and CDR2 SQIVND (reference sequence). The CDR3 is 15 residues long. V shed 0 bases and J shed 10 bases, with 18 bases lying between them. The CDR3 sequence: CASSIDAQGRERAFF. DNA for the CDR3: TGTGCCAGTAGTATAGATGCCCAGGGGAGGGAGCGAGCTTTCTTT. Supplemented by reference TRBV19 and TRBJ1-1, the full variable domain reads DGGITQSPKYLFRKEGQNVTLSCEQNLNHDAMYWYRQDPGQGLRLIYYSQIVNDFQKGDIAEGYSVSREKKESFPLTVTSAQKNPTAFYLCASSIDAQGRERAFFGQGTRLTVV.

This chain uses TRBV6-5 with TRBJ2-1, with D possibly TRBD1 on 6 matching bases. Germline CDR1 reads MNHEY; CDR2 reads SVGAGI. The CDR3 runs 12 residues. The V gene lost 6 bases and the J gene lost 7 bases, with 10 bases spanning the gap. The CDR3 sequence is CASRTGLNEQFF. The DNA of the CDR3 is TGTGCCAGCAGGACAGGATTGAATGAGCAGTTCTTC.

The chain uses TRBV30 and TRBJ2-7; 7 bases map to TRBD1. From germline, CDR1 is GTSNPN and CDR2 SVGIG (reference sequence). The CDR3 sequence is 14 residues long. V lost 2 bases and J lost 4; bases outside the gene matches: 8. The CDR3 region has the DNA TGTGCCTGGAGTCCCCTGACAGGGAGATACGAGCAGTACTTC. Its protein product is CAWSPLTGRYEQYF.

The V and J genes are TRBV7-3 and TRBJ1-1; D unresolved. This CDR3 comprises 15 residues. Germline V gene sequence: CDR1 SGHTA, CDR2 FQGTGA. The V and J ends lost 0 bases and 1 base respectively, with 9 bases between them. CDR3 DNA: TGTGCCAGCAGCTTAACTGGAGATCCGAACACTGAAGCTTTCTTT. Its protein is CASSLTGDPNTEAFF.

The CDR3 spells CASSTYSGRYIYEQYF. Here the CDR3 DNA reads TGTGCCAGCAGTACCTATAGCGGGAGGTACATTTACGAGCAGTACTTC. This chain links TRBV7-9 with TRBJ2-7; 10 nucleotides match TRBD2. Germline CDR1 reads SEHNR; CDR2 reads FQNEAQ (reference sequence). CDR3 length: 16 amino acids. The V and J ends lost 6 bases and 4 bases, in that order; junction bases with no gene match: 12.

This chain uses TRBV9 with TRBJ2-5; 12 bases are shared with TRBD2. TRBJ2-7 matches the DNA end more closely, so the J call is doubtful. Germline loops: CDR1 SGDLS, CDR2 YYNGEE. The CDR3 contains 16 residues. DNA of the CDR3: TGTGCCAGCAGCGTAGGGGGAGGACTAGCGGGAAACGAGCAGTACTTC. It specifies CASSVGGGLAGNEQYF.

The chain combines TRBV9 with TRBJ2-1; D is possibly TRBD2 (5 bases). Germline V gives CDR1 SGDLS, CDR2 YYNGEE. The CDR3 loop spans 15 amino acids. The V end lost 2 bases, the J end lost 3 bases, and 12 bases lay between the germline ends. The CDR3 loop is CASSVGKRHYNEQFF. The CDR3 DNA is TGTGCCAGCAGCGTTGGGAAGCGGCACTACAATGAGCAGTTCTTC. Filled out from reference TRBV9 and TRBJ2-1, the complete variable domain reads DSGVTQTPKHLITATGQRVTLRCSPRSGDLSVYWYQQSLDQGLQFLIQYYNGEERAKGNILERFSAQQFPDLHSELNLSSLELGDSALYFCASSVGKRHYNEQFFGPGTRLTVL.

V usage is TRBV4-2 and J usage is TRBJ1-1, with 7 nucleotides matching TRBD1. The CDR3 has 14 residues. V was clipped by 8 bases and J by 3 bases; unmatched bases: 9. Per germline, CDR1 LGHNA and CDR2 YNFKEQ. The CDR3 loop is CASAATDRDTEAFF. The CDR3 bases are TGTGCCAGCGCCGCAACTGACAGGGACACTGAAGCTTTCTTT.

V usage is TRBV7-8 and J usage is TRBJ2-7; 8 nucleotides align to TRBD1. The ends lost 3 bases at V and 7 bases at J; junction bases unmatched: 5. The CDR3 sequence is 13 residues long. From germline, CDR1 is SGHVS and CDR2 FQNEAQ. Written as DNA, the CDR3 is TGTGCCAGCAGCTTGGACAGGGAGCGAGAGCAGTACTTC. Translation gives CASSLDREREQYF.

The chain has TRBV6-5 and TRBJ1-6; 9 bases align to TRBD1. CDR1 is MNHEY, CDR2 SVGAGI, per germline. The CDR3 length is 13 residues. Germline trimming cut 4 bases from V and 10 bases from J; bases unmatched to any gene: 2. CDR3 DNA sequence: TGTGCCAGCAGTTTCGGACAGGGGTCACCCCTCCACTTT. The encoded protein is CASSFGQGSPLHF.

The chain combines TRBV11-3 with TRBJ2-1, with a possible D match to TRBD2 (5 bases). Germline CDR1 SGHNT, CDR2 YENEEA. V was trimmed by 1 base and J by 5 bases, leaving 12 bases between them. The CDR3 consists of 15 residues. The CDR3 coding sequence is TGTGCCAGCAGCTTAGCCCTGACTACCCACAATGAGCAGTTCTTC. This encodes CASSLALTTHNEQFF.

The chain employs TRBV5-1 and TRBJ2-2, with TRBD1 matching 9 bases. The CDR3 runs 17 residues. Looked up from germline, CDR1 is SGHRS and CDR2 is YFSETQ. The trim removed 0 bases at V and 4 bases at J, leaving 7 bases unmatched. CDR3 amino acids: CASSLGGTGSSTGELFF. DNA of the CDR3: TGCGCCAGCAGCTTGGGGGGGACAGGGTCCTCCACCGGGGAGCTGTTTTTT. The full variable domain, in which reference TRBV5-1 and TRBJ2-2 provide the parts outside the CDR3, is KAGVTQTPRYLIKTRGQQVTLSCSPISGHRSVSWYQQTPGQGLQFLFEYFSETQRNKGNFPGRFSGRQFSNSRSEMNVSTLELGDSALYLCASSLGGTGSSTGELFFGEGSRLTVL.

This clone was seen only a few times. The chain uses TRBV4-1 and TRBJ1-6; D is unclear. Germline V gene sequence: CDR1 MGHRA, CDR2 YSYEKL. The CDR3 covers 13 residues. The V and J ends lost 1 base and 6 bases respectively, with 4 bases between them. This chain's CDR3 is CASSQVGNSPLHF. In DNA, the CDR3 is TGCGCCAGCAGCCAAGTCGGTAATTCACCCCTCCACTTT.

The chain employs TRBV5-1 and TRBJ2-1; D unclear. The CDR3 sequence is 14 residues long. Trimming removed 0 bases at V and 8 bases at J, with 12 bases between. CDR1 is SGHRS, CDR2 YFSETQ, per germline. DNA for the CDR3: TGCGCCAGCAGCTTGGCGGTAGCCCTCGATGAGCAGTTCTTC. It codes for CASSLAVALDEQFF. The complete variable domain, with remaining parts taken from reference TRBV5-1 and TRBJ2-1, reads KAGVTQTPRYLIKTRGQQVTLSCSPISGHRSVSWYQQTPGQGLQFLFEYFSETQRNKGNFPGRFSGRQFSNSRSEMNVSTLELGDSALYLCASSLAVALDEQFFGPGTRLTVL.

The rearrangement uses TRBV9 and TRBJ1-2; D call uncertain. With 9 bases removed from V and 5 bases from J, the gap between germline ends came to 17 bases. The CDR3 extends over 13 amino acids. CDR1 is SGDLS and CDR2 is YYNGEE in the germline V gene. CDR3 bases: TGTGCCACCCATTCGGGGATCGGTTATGGCTACACCTTC. Translated, it gives CATHSGIGYGYTF.

The chain links TRBV27 to TRBJ2-1; 7 nucleotides line up with TRBD2. This CDR3 is built from 15 residues. The V gene's germline CDR1 is MNHEY and CDR2 SMNVEV (reference sequence). V dropped 2 bases and J dropped 4; count of bases not matched to a gene: 5. CDR3 protein: CASSLTGGLYNEQFF. The CDR3 nucleotides read TGTGCCAGCAGTTTAACGGGAGGCCTTTACAATGAGCAGTTCTTC.

The chain uses TRBV9 and TRBJ1-1; 7 bases line up with TRBD1. The CDR3 covers 16 residues. The J segment lost 8 bases and the V segment lost 4 bases, leaving 17 bases of the junction unmatched. From germline, CDR1 is SGDLS and CDR2 YYNGEE. CDR3 DNA: TGTGCCAGCAGCTTCCGACAGGGTGGAACGCAGGCCGAAGCTTTCTTT. Translating it yields CASSFRQGGTQAEAFF. The full variable domain, in which reference TRBV9 and TRBJ1-1 provide the parts outside the CDR3, is DSGVTQTPKHLITATGQRVTLRCSPRSGDLSVYWYQQSLDQGLQFLIQYYNGEERAKGNILERFSAQQFPDLHSELNLSSLELGDSALYFCASSFRQGGTQAEAFFGQGTRLTVV.

The chain carries TRBV2 and TRBJ2-1; D not certain. The CDR3 length is 13 residues. The germline gives CDR1 SNHLY, CDR2 FYNNEI. Trimming took off 8 bases at V and 3 bases at J, with 11 bases between the two ends. The CDR3 spells CASFGDNYNEQFF. As DNA, the CDR3 is TGTGCCAGCTTCGGCGACAACTACAATGAGCAGTTCTTC.

This clone was picked up one time. The rearrangement links TRBV25-1 to TRBJ2-5, with 8 bases lining up with TRBD1. Germline V CDR1 and CDR2: MGHDK, SYGVNS. The V and J ends lost 2 bases and 11 bases, in that order; junction bases with no gene match: 13. This CDR3 spans 15 amino acids. The CDR3 DNA follows: TGTGCCAGCAGTGAACGTTCCGGGACAGGTGTTGAGCAGTACTTC. Protein sequence: CASSERSGTGVEQYF.

This clone has just one count. V usage is TRBV18 and J usage is TRBJ2-7; 10 bases agree with TRBD1. The CDR3 runs 15 residues. The V and J ends lost 6 bases and 4 bases, in that order; junction bases with no gene match: 9. Germline CDR1 reads KGHSH; CDR2 reads LQKENI. The CDR3 here is CASSLDRGRLYEQYF. The CDR3 nucleotides are TGTGCCAGCTCCCTTGACAGGGGGCGCTTGTACGAGCAGTACTTC.

The V gene is TRBV5-6, the J gene TRBJ1-6; D not certain. Germline-derived CDR1 and CDR2 are SGHDT and YYEEEE. This CDR3 region has 14 residues. V gave up 0 bases and J gave up 7 bases, with 8 bases separating them. The CDR3 here is CASSLGQVNSPLHF. As DNA, the CDR3 is TGTGCCAGCAGCTTGGGTCAGGTGAATTCACCCCTCCACTTT.

This clone appeared a single time. The chain joins TRBV5-1 to TRBJ2-5; TRBD2 might be the D (5 bases). The CDR3 contains 13 residues. The V gene lost 4 bases and the J gene lost 2 bases, with 9 bases spanning the gap. Germline V gene data show CDR1 as SGHRS and CDR2 as YFSETQ. As DNA, the CDR3 is TGCGCCAGCAGCGCGGGCGCGCAAGAGACCCAGTACTTC. Translation: CASSAGAQETQYF.

The gene calls are TRBV5-4 and TRBJ2-1; possible D gene TRBD2, 5 bases. Trimming took off 0 bases at V and 6 bases at J, with 13 bases between the two ends. The CDR3 is 15 residues long. Germline CDR1 and CDR2: SGHNT and YYREEE (reference sequence). The CDR3 is CASSLDVGAPNEQFF. The CDR3, as DNA: TGTGCCAGCAGCTTGGACGTGGGAGCCCCCAATGAGCAGTTCTTC.

The rearrangement uses TRBV4-2 and TRBJ1-1; 8 bases line up with TRBD1. Unmatched junction bases numbered 12, after V lost 0 bases and J lost 3 bases. The CDR3 contains 18 residues. Germline loops: CDR1 LGHNA, CDR2 YNFKEQ. CDR3 bases: TGTGCCAGCAGCCAAGAGGGCAGGGGGCGTCCAGGGGACACTGAAGCTTTCTTT. Translated, it gives CASSQEGRGRPGDTEAFF.

The J gene is TRBJ2-1, the V gene TRBV27; 8 bases fit TRBD1. V shed 5 bases, J shed 5 bases, and the junction held 8 bases outside the gene matches. The CDR3 runs to 15 residues. The germline gives CDR1 MNHEY, CDR2 SMNVEV (reference sequence). CDR3 bases: TGTGCCAGCAGTCCAGGGACAGGCATCCACAATGAGCAGTTCTTC. Translating gives CASSPGTGIHNEQFF.

This chain connects TRBV29-1 to TRBJ2-2; D possibly corresponds to TRBD1 (5 bases). The CDR3 is 14 amino acids. V shed 0 bases and J shed 2 bases, with 7 bases lying between them. CDR1 and CDR2 from the germline V gene are SQVTM and ANQGSEA. The CDR3 here is CSVEDGANTGELFF. The CDR3 nucleotides are TGCAGCGTTGAAGATGGGGCAAACACCGGGGAGCTGTTTTTT.

The sample holds one count of this clone. The chain uses TRBV27 and TRBJ1-1; D gene uncertain. Germline CDR1 and CDR2: MNHEY and SMNVEV (reference sequence). CDR3 length: 13 amino acids. Trimming took off 2 bases at V and 2 bases at J, with 6 bases between the two ends. CDR3 DNA sequence: TGTGCCAGCAGTTTAGTTCCAAACACTGAAGCTTTCTTT. It codes for CASSLVPNTEAFF.

Written as DNA, the CDR3 is TGTGCCAGCAGCCCCTACAGGGGGGGCACTGAAGCTTTCTTT. Protein product: CASSPYRGGTEAFF. The rearrangement links TRBV14 to TRBJ1-1; 8 bases match TRBD1. CDR3 length: 14 amino acids. The germline V gene has CDR1 SGHDN and CDR2 FVKESK. V gave up 4 bases and J gave up 4 bases; unmatched junction bases: 5. Drawing the rest from reference TRBV14 and TRBJ1-1, the complete variable domain is EAGVTQFPSHSVIEKGQTVTLRCDPISGHDNLYWYRRVMGKEIKFLLHFVKESKQDESGMPNNRFLAERTGGTYSTLKVQPAELEDSGVYFCASSPYRGGTEAFFGQGTRLTVV.

The chain has TRBV27 and TRBJ2-1, with 7 positions matching TRBD2. This CDR3 contains 13 residues. Germline V gene data show CDR1 as MNHEY and CDR2 as SMNVEV (reference sequence). The V gene end was trimmed by 5 bases and the J gene end by 9 bases; junction bases not matched to a gene: 7. CDR3 sequence reads: CASSQASSGEQFF. Written as DNA, the CDR3 is TGTGCCAGCAGTCAAGCCTCTAGCGGTGAGCAGTTCTTC.